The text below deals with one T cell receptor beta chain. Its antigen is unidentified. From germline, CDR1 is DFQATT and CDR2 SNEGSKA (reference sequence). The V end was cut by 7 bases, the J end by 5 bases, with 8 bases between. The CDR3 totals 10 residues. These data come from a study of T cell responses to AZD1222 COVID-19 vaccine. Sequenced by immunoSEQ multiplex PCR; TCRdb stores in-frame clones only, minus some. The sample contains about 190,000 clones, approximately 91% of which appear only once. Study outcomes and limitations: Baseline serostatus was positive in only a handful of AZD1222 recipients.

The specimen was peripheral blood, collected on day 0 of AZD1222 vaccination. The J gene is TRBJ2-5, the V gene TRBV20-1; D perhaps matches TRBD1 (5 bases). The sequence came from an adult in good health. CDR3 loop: CSVGVETQYF. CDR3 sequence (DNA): TGCAGTGTAGGGGTGGAGACCCAGTACTTC.